This T cell receptor beta chain was recorded in a study of shared clonotypes between healthy human individuals (TCRdb year 2020). About the study as a whole: The cohort comprised a couple of women and a few men aged 18 to 49 years. To estimate repertoire size and how much clonotypes are shared between individuals, the study performed deep sequencing of blood TCR repertoires from a handful of healthy adults. Per donor, three plates each were used for CD4 naive and CD4 memory, two for CD8 naive, and one for CD8 memory. Between about 0.85 and 9.5 billion PBMCs per donor were obtained by leukapheresis. Libraries were prepared and TCR repertoires were sequenced by different laboratories using diverse techniques, in order to increase sequencing depth and limit assay-specific biases. General findings and caveats noted by the study authors: Pairwise subsampling indicated that sequencing depth was expected to affect the degree of clonotype sharing among donors. The small number of donors limited the genetic and exposure-history diversity represented. About 5% of naive CD4, 3% to 4% of naive CD8, around 2.3% of memory CD4, and 0.35% to 0.4% of memory CD8 clonotypes were shared across several donors. Larger estimated clonotype richness was generally found for naive subsets than for memory subsets. Rarefaction of sorted-subset datasets indicated incomplete sequencing despite the large sequencing depth. Compared with non-shared clonotypes, clonotypes shared by all four sorted-subset donors had higher generation probabilities. Only blood was sampled, and tissue TCR repertoires likely differ from those in blood.

The germline V gene (reference sequence) gives CDR1 as MNHEY and CDR2 as SMNVEV. From the cysteine up to the phenylalanine, the CDR3 has a length of 14 residues. Only CDR3 DNA is held: 42 bases, read in frame from base 1. Here V drops 5 bases and J drops 4 bases, and the junction holds 6 bases not matched to any gene. Note on this clone: No antigen is known for it. Base quality data are lacking; no much larger clone is found one base away.

Using the deep immunoSEQ assay, TCR CDR3 regions were amplified from genomic DNA by multiplex PCR. For each cell subset, the extracted genomic DNA was distributed evenly across all wells of several immunoSEQ 96-well plates, and each plate served as one replicate. For sorted subsets, each replicate PCR was loaded with approximately 200 ng genomic DNA, equivalent to 25,000 to 30,000 T cell genomes. The purified libraries were quantified using a Qubit 3.0 fluorometer, sized with a Bioanalyzer 2100, and then quantified again using the KAPA Library Quantification kit. Each immunoSEQ 96-well plate was sequenced on its own single-read 150-cycle Illumina NextSeq 550 flow cell. The study's processing was this. Because the immunoSEQ output included only junctional sequences and no quality scores, the filtering could not be the same as the filtering used for full-length reads. Sequences were annotated with PyIR, a Python wrapper for IgBLAST v1.9, and V/J genes and CDR3 were assigned using IMGT germline references. Reads were removed for weak V/J assignments (E-value above 1e-6), missing CDR3, stop codons, out-of-frame junctions, or ambiguous translated residues. A V3J clonotype was defined by an identical inferred V gene, J gene, and CDR3 amino acid sequence. Percentage overlap between repertoires was computed as shared unique clonotypes divided by the size of the smaller repertoire. Richness of each repertoire was evaluated using RTK rarefaction, the Chao1 estimator, and Recon v2.1 estimates of unobserved clonotypes. Generation probabilities were computed with OLGA for all TCRbeta clonotypes obtained by the gDNA method from a few donors. Here the immuneACCESS table is served through TCRdb, limited to in-frame sequences with V and J called. Missing clones are a known gap in these copies; in checked studies unresolved V genes cover under half, and the rest lacks a known reason. The V and J calls and clone size are taken from that table; D and trimming were inferred from the DNA. In this sample the table shows about 670,000 clones, 72% of which occur a single time. The ten largest clones take up 1.8% of the sample.

Healthy HIV-negative adults with no recently reported acute infections or vaccinations were included as donors. Every donor was a Caucasian adult living in Nashville, Tennessee, USA. CD4+ T cells were enriched through magnetic negative selection, after which naive cells were positively selected on CD45RA and the remaining negative fraction served as the memory subset. After blood collection by leukapheresis, PBMCs were isolated using Ficoll-Histopaque density gradient centrifugation and then cryopreserved in the vapor phase of liquid nitrogen. Analytical flow cytometry was used to check the purity and quantity of every magnetically sorted T cell population. Each sorted fraction had its genomic DNA isolated and then quantified by UV absorbance on a Nanodrop 2000c.

This sequence was found in a woman in her twenties or thirties in good health. Sequenced material: memory CD4+ T cells sorted from blood. In light of the paper, this sample's cell subset or site label describes: CD45RA-negative fraction. The sequence joins TRBV27 to TRBJ1-2, and TRBD1 matches 8 of the central bases. The bases are TGTGCCAGCAGTCCAGGGACAGGTGCCTATGGCTACACCTTC. It is translated as CASSPGTGAYGYTF.